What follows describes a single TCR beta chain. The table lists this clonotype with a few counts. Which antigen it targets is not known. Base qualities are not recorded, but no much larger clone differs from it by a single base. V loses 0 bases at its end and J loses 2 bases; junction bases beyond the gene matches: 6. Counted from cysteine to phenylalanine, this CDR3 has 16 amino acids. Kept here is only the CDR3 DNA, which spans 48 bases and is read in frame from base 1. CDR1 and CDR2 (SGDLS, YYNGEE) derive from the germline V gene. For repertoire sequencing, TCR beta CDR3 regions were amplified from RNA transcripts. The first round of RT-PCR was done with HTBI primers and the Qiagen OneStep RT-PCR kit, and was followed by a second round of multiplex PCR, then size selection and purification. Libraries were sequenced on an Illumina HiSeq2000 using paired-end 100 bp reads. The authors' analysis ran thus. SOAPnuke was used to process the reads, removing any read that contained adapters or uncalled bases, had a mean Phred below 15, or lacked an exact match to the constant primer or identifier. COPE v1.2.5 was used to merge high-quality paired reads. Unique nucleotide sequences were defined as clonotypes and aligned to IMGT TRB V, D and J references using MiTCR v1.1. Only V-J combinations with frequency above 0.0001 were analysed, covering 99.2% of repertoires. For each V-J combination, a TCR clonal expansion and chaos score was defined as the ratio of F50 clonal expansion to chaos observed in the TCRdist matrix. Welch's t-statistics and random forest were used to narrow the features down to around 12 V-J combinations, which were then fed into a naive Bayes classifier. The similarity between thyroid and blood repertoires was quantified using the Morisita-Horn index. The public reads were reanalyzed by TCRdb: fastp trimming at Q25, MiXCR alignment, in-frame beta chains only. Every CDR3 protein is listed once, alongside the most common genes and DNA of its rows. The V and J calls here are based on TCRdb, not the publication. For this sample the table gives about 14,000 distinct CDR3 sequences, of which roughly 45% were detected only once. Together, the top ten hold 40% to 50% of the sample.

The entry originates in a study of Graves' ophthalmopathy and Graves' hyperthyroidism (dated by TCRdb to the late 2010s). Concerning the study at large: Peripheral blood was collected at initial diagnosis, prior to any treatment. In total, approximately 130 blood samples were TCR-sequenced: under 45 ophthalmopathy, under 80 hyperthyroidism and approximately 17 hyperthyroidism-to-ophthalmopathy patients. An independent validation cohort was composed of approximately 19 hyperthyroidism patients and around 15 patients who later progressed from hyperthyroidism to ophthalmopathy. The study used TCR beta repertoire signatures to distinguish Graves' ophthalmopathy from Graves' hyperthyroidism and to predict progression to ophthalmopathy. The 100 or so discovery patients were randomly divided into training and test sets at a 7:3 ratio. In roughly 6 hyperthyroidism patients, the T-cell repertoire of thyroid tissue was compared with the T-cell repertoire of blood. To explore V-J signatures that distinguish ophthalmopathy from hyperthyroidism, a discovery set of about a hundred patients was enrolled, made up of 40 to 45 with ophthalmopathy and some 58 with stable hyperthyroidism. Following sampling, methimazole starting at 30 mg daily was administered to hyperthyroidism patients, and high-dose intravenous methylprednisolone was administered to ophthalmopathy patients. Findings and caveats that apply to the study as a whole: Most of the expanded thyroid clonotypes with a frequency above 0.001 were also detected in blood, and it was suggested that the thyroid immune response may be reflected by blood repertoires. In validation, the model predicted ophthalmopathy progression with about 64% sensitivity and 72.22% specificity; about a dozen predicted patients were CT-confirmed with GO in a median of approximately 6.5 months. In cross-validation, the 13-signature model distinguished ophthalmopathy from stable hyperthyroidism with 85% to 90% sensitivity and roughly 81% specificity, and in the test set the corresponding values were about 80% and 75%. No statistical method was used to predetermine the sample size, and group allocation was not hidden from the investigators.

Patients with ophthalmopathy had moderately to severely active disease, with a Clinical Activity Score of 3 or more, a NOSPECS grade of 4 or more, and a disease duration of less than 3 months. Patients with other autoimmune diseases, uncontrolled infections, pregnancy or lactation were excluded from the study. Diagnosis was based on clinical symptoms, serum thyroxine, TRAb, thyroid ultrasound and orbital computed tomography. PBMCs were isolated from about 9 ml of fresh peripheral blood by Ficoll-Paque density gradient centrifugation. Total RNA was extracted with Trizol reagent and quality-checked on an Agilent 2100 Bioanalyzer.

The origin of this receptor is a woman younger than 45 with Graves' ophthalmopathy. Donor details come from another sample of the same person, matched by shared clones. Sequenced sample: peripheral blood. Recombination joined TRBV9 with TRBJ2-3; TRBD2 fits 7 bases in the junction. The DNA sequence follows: TGTGCCAGCAGCGTAGGGGAAGCGGGGTTCACAGATACGCAGTATTTT. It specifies CASSVGEAGFTDTQYF.